This T cell receptor beta chain originates from a study of shared clonotypes between healthy human individuals. At the level of the study: Donor ages ranged 18 to 49 years: a couple of women, a few men. Study findings and constraints: Richness estimates generally favored naive over memory subsets.

Trimming stripped 4 bases from V and 4 bases from J, with 10 bases between. Germline CDR1 is SEHNR and CDR2 is FQNEAQ (reference sequence). This CDR3 is built from 13 residues. Both subsets, CD45RA+ naive and CD45RA-negative memory, were split from the CD4+ cells. Of note for this clone: Antigen: not known. This sample includes further DNA sequences coding for the same CDR3.

Per sorted-subset replicate PCR, input was approximately 0.2 ug DNA, representing tens of thousands of T cell genomes. Profiling relied on immunoSEQ multiplex PCR, and the TCRdb table lists in-frame clones only, not all of them. The data hold under 2.5 million clones, with approximately 90% observed a single time. Sequenced sample: naive CD4+ T cells from PBMCs. Subset defined: CD45RA+ positively selected. V usage is TRBV7-9 and J usage is TRBJ1-2; perhaps TRBD1 as D (5 bases). The sequence was collected from a man between 18 and 29 years old in good health. Some clones in this sample may be carry-over from other donors' samples. CDR3: CASSSPGGYGYTF. In DNA form, the CDR3 reads TGTGCCAGCAGCTCACCCGGGGGCTATGGCTACACCTTC.